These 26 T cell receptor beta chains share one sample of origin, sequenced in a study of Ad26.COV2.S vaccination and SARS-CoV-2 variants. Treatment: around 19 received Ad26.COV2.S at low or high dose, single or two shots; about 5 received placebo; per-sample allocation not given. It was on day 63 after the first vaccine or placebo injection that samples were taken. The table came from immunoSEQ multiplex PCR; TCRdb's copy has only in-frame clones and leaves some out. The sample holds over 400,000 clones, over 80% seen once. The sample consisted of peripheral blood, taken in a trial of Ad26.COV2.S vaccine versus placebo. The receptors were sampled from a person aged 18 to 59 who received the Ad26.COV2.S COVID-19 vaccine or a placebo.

CDR3 nucleotide sequence: TGTGCCAGCTCACCGGAGCCACAGGGGTATGGCTACACCTTC. As protein: CASSPEPQGYGYTF. This sequence joins TRBV18 and TRBJ1-2, with 7 positions matching TRBD1. J lost 5 bases, V lost 3 bases, and 6 bases had no gene match. There are 14 residues in the CDR3. In germline, CDR1 is KGHSH, CDR2 LQKENI.

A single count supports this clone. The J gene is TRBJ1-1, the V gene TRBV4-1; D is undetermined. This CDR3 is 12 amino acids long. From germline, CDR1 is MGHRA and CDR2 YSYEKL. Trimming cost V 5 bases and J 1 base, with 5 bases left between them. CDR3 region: CASSEGNTEAFF. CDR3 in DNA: TGCGCCAGCAGCGAAGGGAACACTGAAGCTTTCTTT.

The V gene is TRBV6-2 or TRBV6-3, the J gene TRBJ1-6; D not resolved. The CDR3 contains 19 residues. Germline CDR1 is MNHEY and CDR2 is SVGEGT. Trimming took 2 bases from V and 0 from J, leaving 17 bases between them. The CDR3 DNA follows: TGTGCCAGCAGTTACCAGAAGACAAAAACGAGCTCCTATAATTCACCCCTCCACTTT. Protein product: CASSYQKTKTSSYNSPLHF.

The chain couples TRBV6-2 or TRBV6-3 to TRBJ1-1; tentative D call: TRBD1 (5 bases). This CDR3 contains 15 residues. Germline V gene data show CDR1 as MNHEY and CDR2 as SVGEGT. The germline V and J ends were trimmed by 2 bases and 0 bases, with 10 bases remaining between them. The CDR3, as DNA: TGTGCCAGCAGTTACACCCGACAGATGAACACTGAAGCTTTCTTT. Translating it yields CASSYTRQMNTEAFF.

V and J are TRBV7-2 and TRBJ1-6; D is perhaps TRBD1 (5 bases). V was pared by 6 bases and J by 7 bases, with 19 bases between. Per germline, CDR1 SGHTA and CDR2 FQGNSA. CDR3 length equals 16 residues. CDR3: CASSKEAGRGNSPLHF. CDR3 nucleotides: TGTGCCAGCAGTAAAGAGGCGGGACGAGGGAATTCACCCCTCCACTTT.

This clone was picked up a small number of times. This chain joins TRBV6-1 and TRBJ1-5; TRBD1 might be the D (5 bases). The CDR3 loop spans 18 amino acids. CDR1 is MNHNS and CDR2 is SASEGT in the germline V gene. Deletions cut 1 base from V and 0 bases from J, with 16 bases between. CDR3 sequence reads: CASSEEGWTPYSNQPQHF. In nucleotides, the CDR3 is TGTGCCAGCAGTGAAGAGGGGTGGACGCCGTATAGCAATCAGCCCCAGCATTTT.

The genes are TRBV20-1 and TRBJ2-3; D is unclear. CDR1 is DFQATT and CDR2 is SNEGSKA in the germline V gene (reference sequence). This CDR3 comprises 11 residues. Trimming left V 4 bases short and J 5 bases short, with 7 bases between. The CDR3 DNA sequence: TGCAGTGCTATTTTTGGAGATACGCAGTATTTT. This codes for CSAIFGDTQYF.

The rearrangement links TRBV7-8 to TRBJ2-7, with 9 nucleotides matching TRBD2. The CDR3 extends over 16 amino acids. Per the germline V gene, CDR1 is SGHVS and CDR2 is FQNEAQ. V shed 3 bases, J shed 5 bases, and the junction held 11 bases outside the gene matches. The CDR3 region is CASSFLRRGGRDEQYF. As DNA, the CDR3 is TGTGCCAGCAGCTTTCTCCGGCGGGGGGGCCGCGACGAGCAGTACTTC. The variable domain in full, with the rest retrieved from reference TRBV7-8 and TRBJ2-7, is GAGVSQSPRYKVAKRGQDVALRCDPISGHVSLFWYQQALGQGPEFLTYFQNEAQLDKSGLPSDRFFAERPEGSVSTLKIQRTQQEDSAVYLCASSFLRRGGRDEQYFGPGTRLTVT.

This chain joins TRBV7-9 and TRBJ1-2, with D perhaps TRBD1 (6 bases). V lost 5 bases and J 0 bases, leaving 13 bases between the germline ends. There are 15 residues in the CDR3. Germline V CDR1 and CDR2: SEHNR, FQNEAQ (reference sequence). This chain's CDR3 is CASSAGQSPNYGYTF. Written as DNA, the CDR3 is TGTGCCAGCAGCGCCGGACAGTCACCTAACTATGGCTACACCTTC.

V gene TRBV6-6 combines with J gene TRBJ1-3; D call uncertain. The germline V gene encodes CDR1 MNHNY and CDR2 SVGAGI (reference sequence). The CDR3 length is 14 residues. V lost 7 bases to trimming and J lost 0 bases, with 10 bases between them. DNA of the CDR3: TGTGCCAGCACGTTGACCAGCTCTGGAAACACCATATATTTT. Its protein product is CASTLTSSGNTIYF.

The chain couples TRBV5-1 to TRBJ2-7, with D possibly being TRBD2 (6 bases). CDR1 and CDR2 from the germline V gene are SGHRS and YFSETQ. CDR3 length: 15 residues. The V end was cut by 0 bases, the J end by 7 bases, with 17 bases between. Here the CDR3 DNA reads TGCGCCAGCAGCTTGGGGAGCGGGTCTCTGTCGGAGCAGTACTTC. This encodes CASSLGSGSLSEQYF.

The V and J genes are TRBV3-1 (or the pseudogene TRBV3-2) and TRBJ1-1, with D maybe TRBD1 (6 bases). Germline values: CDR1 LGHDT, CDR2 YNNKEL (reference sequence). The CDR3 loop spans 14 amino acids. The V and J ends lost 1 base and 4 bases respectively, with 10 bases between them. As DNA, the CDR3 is TGTGCCAGCAGCCAAGTCACAGGGAGCACTGAAGCTTTCTTT. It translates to CASSQVTGSTEAFF.

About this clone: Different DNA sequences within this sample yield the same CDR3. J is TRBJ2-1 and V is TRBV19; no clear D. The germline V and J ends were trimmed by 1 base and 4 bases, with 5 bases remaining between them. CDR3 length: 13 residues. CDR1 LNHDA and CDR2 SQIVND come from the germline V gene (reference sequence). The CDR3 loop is CASSIVLYNEQFF. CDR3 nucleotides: TGTGCCAGTAGTATAGTATTGTACAATGAGCAGTTCTTC.

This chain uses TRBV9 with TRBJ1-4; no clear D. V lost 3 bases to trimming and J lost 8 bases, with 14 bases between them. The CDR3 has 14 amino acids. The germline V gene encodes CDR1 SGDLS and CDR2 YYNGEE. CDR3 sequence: CASSAGPTIEKLFF. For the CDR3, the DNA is TGTGCCAGCAGCGCGGGTCCTACGATCGAAAAACTGTTTTTT. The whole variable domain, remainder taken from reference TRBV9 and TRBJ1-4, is DSGVTQTPKHLITATGQRVTLRCSPRSGDLSVYWYQQSLDQGLQFLIQYYNGEERAKGNILERFSAQQFPDLHSELNLSSLELGDSALYFCASSAGPTIEKLFFGSGTQLSVL.

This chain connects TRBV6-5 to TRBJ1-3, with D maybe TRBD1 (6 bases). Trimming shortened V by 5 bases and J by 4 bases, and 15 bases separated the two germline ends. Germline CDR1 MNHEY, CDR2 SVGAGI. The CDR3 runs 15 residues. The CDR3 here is CASSPDRIKGNTIYF. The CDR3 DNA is TGTGCCAGCAGTCCCGACAGGATTAAGGGAAACACCATATATTTT.

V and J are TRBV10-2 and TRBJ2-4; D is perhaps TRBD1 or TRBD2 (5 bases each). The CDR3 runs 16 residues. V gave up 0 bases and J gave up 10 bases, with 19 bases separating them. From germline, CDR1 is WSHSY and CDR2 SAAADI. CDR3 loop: CASSESGRTGAGIQYF. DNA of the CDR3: TGCGCCAGCAGTGAGTCGGGCAGGACTGGGGCTGGGATTCAGTACTTC.

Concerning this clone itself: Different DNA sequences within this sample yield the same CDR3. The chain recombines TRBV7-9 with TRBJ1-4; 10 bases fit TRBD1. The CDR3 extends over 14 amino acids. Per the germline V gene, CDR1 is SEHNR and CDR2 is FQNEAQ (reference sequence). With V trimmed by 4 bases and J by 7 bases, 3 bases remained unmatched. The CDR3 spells CASSSDRGGEKLFF. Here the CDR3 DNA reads TGTGCCAGCAGCTCGGACAGGGGGGGTGAAAAACTGTTTTTT.

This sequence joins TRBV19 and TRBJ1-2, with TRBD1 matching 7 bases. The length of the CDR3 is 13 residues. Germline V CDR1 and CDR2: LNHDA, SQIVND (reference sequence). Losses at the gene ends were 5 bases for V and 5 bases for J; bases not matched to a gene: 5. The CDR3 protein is CASSAGTEYGYTF. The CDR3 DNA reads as TGTGCCAGTAGTGCGGGGACAGAATATGGCTACACCTTC.

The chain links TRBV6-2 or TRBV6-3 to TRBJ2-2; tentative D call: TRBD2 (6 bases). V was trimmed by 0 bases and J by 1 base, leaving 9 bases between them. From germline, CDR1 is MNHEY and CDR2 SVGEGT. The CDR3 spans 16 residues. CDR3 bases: TGTGCCAGCAGTTACTCGGCTAGCGTGAACACCGGGGAGCTGTTTTTT. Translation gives CASSYSASVNTGELFF.

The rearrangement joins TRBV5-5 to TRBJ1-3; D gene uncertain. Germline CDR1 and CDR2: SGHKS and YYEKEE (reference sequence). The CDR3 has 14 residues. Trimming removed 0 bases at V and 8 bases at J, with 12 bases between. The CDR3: CASSLGSGGYTIYF. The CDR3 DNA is TGTGCCAGCAGCTTGGGGTCAGGAGGATACACCATATATTTT.

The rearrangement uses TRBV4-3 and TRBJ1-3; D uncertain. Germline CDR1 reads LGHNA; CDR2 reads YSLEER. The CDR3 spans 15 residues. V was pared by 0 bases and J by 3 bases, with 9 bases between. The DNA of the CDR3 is TGCGCCAGCAGCCAAGATAGCCGGGGTGGAAACACCATATATTTT. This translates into CASSQDSRGGNTIYF.

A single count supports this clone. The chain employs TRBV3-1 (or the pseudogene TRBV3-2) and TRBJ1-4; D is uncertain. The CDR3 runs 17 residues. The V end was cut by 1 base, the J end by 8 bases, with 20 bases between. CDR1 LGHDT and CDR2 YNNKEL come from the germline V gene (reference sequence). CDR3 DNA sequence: TGTGCCAGCAGCCAAGTTGGGCAGGCCGGGGTCATCGAAAAACTGTTTTTT. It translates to CASSQVGQAGVIEKLFF.

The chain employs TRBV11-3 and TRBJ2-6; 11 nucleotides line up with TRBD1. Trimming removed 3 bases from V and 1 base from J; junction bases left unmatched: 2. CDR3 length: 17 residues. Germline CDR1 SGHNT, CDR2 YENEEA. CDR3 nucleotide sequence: TGTGCCAGCAGCTTCGGACAGGGGGCTTCTGGGGCCAACGTCCTGACTTTC. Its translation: CASSFGQGASGANVLTF.

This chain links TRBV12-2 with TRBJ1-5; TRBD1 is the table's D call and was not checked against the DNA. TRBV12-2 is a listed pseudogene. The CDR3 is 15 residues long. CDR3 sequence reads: CASRRDRDSNQPQHF. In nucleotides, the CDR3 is TGTGCAAGTCGCAGGGACAGGGATAGCAATCAGCCCCAGCATTTT.

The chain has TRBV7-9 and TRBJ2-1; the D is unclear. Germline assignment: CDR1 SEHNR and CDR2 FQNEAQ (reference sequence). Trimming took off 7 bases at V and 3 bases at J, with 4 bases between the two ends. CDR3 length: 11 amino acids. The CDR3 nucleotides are TGTGCCAGCATCCTCTACAATGAGCAGTTCTTC. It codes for CASILYNEQFF.

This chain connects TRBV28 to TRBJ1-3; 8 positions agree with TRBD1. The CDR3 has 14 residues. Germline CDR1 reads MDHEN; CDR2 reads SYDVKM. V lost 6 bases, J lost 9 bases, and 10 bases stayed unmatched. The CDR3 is CASRGRGRGSTIYF. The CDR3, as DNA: TGTGCCAGCAGGGGCAGGGGGCGCGGATCCACCATATATTTT.